The 10 T cell receptor beta chains below come from one sample, sequenced in a study of shared clonotypes between healthy human individuals. The assay was immunoSEQ multiplex PCR, and TCRdb's table has in-frame clones only and misses some. The table includes millions of clones, 85% to 95% detected once. Sequenced: naive CD4+ T cells from PBMCs. This sample's subset: CD45RA+ positively selected. The receptors shown here come from a man between 18 and 35 years old in good health. Some clones in this sample may be carry-over from other donors' samples.

The gene calls are TRBV14 and TRBJ1-2; a weak D match, TRBD1 (5 bases). CDR3 size: 17 residues. The germline V gene has CDR1 SGHDN and CDR2 FVKESK. Trimming took 1 base from V and 4 from J, leaving 19 bases between them. CDR3 residues: CASSQGGGPSPVYGYTF. The CDR3 coding sequence is TGTGCCAGCAGCCAAGGGGGCGGACCGAGCCCTGTCTATGGCTACACCTTC. Filled out from reference TRBV14 and TRBJ1-2, the complete variable domain reads EAGVTQFPSHSVIEKGQTVTLRCDPISGHDNLYWYRRVMGKEIKFLLHFVKESKQDESGMPNNRFLAERTGGTYSTLKVQPAELEDSGVYFCASSQGGGPSPVYGYTFGSGTRLTVV.

The chain combines TRBV27 with TRBJ2-3, with D hard to call. From germline, CDR1 is MNHEY and CDR2 SMNVEV (reference sequence). Trimming removed 6 bases at V and 4 bases at J, with 20 bases between. The CDR3 totals 16 residues. CDR3 residues: CASRTIRKAPPDTQYF. CDR3 nucleotide sequence: TGTGCCAGCAGGACAATTAGAAAGGCGCCCCCAGATACGCAGTATTTT.

This rearrangement joins TRBV28 to TRBJ2-7; TRBD1 or TRBD2 may be the D gene (5 bases each). Trimming left V 3 bases short and J 0 bases short, with 27 bases between. Germline loops: CDR1 MDHEN, CDR2 SYDVKM. The CDR3 runs to 20 residues. The CDR3: CASSFPFKGWMGVSSYEQYF. The CDR3, as DNA: TGTGCCAGCAGTTTTCCATTCAAGGGTTGGATGGGGGTCAGCTCCTACGAGCAGTACTTC.

V and J are TRBV10-2 and TRBJ2-1, with TRBD2 matching 9 bases. Trimming took 4 bases from V and 1 from J; bases not matched to a gene: 8. Germline values: CDR1 WSHSY, CDR2 SAAADI. The CDR3 length is 17 residues. The CDR3 spells CASSVLAGAISYNEQFF. The CDR3 bases are TGCGCCAGCAGTGTATTAGCGGGAGCCATATCCTACAATGAGCAGTTCTTC.

Points on this clone: Other nucleotide sequences in the sample specify the same CDR3. The rearrangement joins TRBV5-4 to TRBJ2-5, with D perhaps matching TRBD1 (5 bases). The CDR3 contains 13 residues. CDR1 is SGHNT, CDR2 YYREEE, per germline (reference sequence). The V end lost 2 bases, the J end lost 4 bases, and 9 bases lay between the germline ends. The CDR3 sequence is CASSLSGSETQYF. The CDR3 coding sequence is TGTGCCAGCAGCTTATCAGGGTCAGAGACCCAGTACTTC.

V gene TRBV15 combines with J gene TRBJ2-3; TRBD2 matches 8 bases. Germline CDR1 and CDR2: LNHNV and YYDKDF (reference sequence). The CDR3 covers 16 residues. The V segment lost 4 bases and the J segment 7 bases; nucleotides outside the gene matches: 13. The CDR3 sequence: CATSKHASGFTNTQYF. CDR3 DNA sequence: TGTGCCACCAGCAAGCATGCTAGCGGGTTCACGAATACGCAGTATTTT.

Worth noting for this clone: Other nucleotide sequences in the sample specify the same CDR3. The rearrangement uses TRBV7-3 and TRBJ1-3; the match to TRBD1 covers 7 bases. In germline, CDR1 is SGHTA, CDR2 FQGTGA. This CDR3 has 12 amino acids. Unmatched junction bases numbered 2, after V lost 5 bases and J lost 7 bases. CDR3 loop: CASSPGGNTIYF. The CDR3 bases are TGTGCCAGCAGCCCAGGGGGGAACACCATATATTTT.

The chain has TRBV2 and TRBJ2-2; TRBD1 aligns across 9 bases. Germline loops: CDR1 SNHLY, CDR2 FYNNEI. Unmatched junction bases numbered 3, after V lost 3 bases and J lost 4 bases. This CDR3 has 15 amino acids. The CDR3 nucleotides read TGTGCCAGCAGTGAGGGACAGGGTTTCACCGGGGAGCTGTTTTTT. As protein: CASSEGQGFTGELFF.

V usage is TRBV7-2 and J usage is TRBJ1-1; weak D call: TRBD1 (5 bases). This CDR3 spans 14 amino acids. The V end lost 3 bases, the J end lost 4 bases, and 12 bases lay between the germline ends. The V gene's germline CDR1 is SGHTA and CDR2 FQGNSA. The CDR3 region has the DNA TGTGCCAGCAGCTTGGGGCAGCATGCCACTGAAGCTTTCTTT. Translating it yields CASSLGQHATEAFF.

The V and J genes are TRBV5-1 and TRBJ2-5, with D tentatively TRBD2 (5 bases). The CDR3 extends over 14 amino acids. Germline assignment: CDR1 SGHRS and CDR2 YFSETQ. Trimming left V 2 bases short and J 7 bases short, with 15 bases between. CDR3 DNA sequence: TGCGCCAGCAGCTTAACCGCGGGCGCCGGGACCCAGTACTTC. Residues: CASSLTAGAGTQYF.